In its sample, the clone carrying this T cell receptor (beta chain) was seen many times. The CDR3 length is 13 residues. V was clipped by 7 bases and J by 6 bases, with 16 bases between them. The germline V gene has CDR1 MDHEN and CDR2 SYDVKM. The authors built TCR beta libraries using iRepertoire HTBI primers and Arm-PCR of CDR3 regions. TCRdb ran MiXCR on the multiplex PCR reads and lists one entry per CDR3 protein. The table includes approximately 470,000 distinct CDR3 sequences, about a fifth detected once. Time point reported: persistent/refractory GD, antithyroid drugs over 5 years with positive TRAb. Scientists built the TCR library using RNA that was extracted from PBMCs. The sample is drawn from a study of regulatory T cells in long-lasting Graves disease.

Specimen: peripheral blood mononuclear cells (PBMCs), collected when the disease was refractory, from a patient treated with antithyroid drugs. The J gene is TRBJ2-7, the V gene TRBV28, with D maybe TRBD2 (5 bases). The TCR was taken from a female donor with Graves disease. This chain's CDR3 is CASTSAGRGEQYF. The CDR3 DNA sequence: TGTGCCAGCACCTCGGCGGGTCGAGGCGAGCAGTACTTC.